Listed below are T cell receptor beta chains from one sample, sequenced in a study of T-cell reconstitution after alpha-beta-depleted transplantation in children. TCRdb re-derived calls from the PCR reads in MiXCR, one entry per CDR3 protein. Among 400,000 to 500,000 distinct CDR3 sequences listed, about a tenth were seen once. This specimen consisted of PBMCs from the stem cell graft donor, obtained from the stem cell graft. The receptor source for this set is a human donor who donated a stem cell graft to a child with acute myeloid leukemia. Each CDR3 is given with its conserved first and last residue. The order of the fields is clone size, D gene, J gene, V gene, CDR3 DNA, CDR3 protein. The D gene is left open where the match is weak. The size field is filled for only some rows; it gives once, few, many or a size class.

clone size: many; D gene: .; J gene: TRBJ2-1; V gene: TRBV20-1; CDR3 DNA: TGCAGTGCTAGTGAGCAGTTCTTC; CDR3 protein: CSASEQFF
clone size: few; D gene: TRBD1; J gene: TRBJ1-5; V gene: TRBV20-1; CDR3 DNA: TGCAGTGCTACTCCGACAACAACAGGGGATCAGCCCCAGCATTTT; CDR3 protein: CSATPTTTGDQPQHF
clone size: .; D gene: TRBD1; J gene: TRBJ2-5; V gene: TRBV5-1; CDR3 DNA: TGCGCCAGCAGCTTGGCGAGGACAGGGGGCTGGGAGACCCAGTACTTC; CDR3 protein: CASSLARTGGWETQYF
clone size: .; D gene: TRBD1; J gene: TRBJ1-2; V gene: TRBV4-3; CDR3 DNA: TGCGCCAGCAGCCAAGACCCCGGGACAGGGGTTGGCTACACCTTC; CDR3 protein: CASSQDPGTGVGYTF
clone size: .; D gene: .; J gene: TRBJ2-5; V gene: TRBV5-1; CDR3 DNA: TGCGCCTGGCAAGAGACCCAGTACTTC; CDR3 protein: CAWQETQYF
clone size: .; D gene: .; J gene: TRBJ2-1; V gene: TRBV7-2; CDR3 DNA: TGTGCCAGCAGCCTGGTGGGGGGCGAGCAGTTCTTC; CDR3 protein: CASSLVGGEQFF
clone size: few; D gene: .; J gene: TRBJ1-1; V gene: TRBV5-1; CDR3 DNA: TGCGCCAGCAGCTCAGACAGTTCGGTCTACACTGAAGCTTTCTTT; CDR3 protein: CASSSDSSVYTEAFF
clone size: .; D gene: TRBD1; J gene: TRBJ2-2; V gene: TRBV12-3/TRBV12-4; CDR3 DNA: TGTGCCTGCCAACAGGGGGTCCCCGGGGAGCTGTTTTTT; CDR3 protein: CACQQGVPGELFF
clone size: many; D gene: TRBD1; J gene: TRBJ2-2; V gene: TRBV20-1; CDR3 DNA: TGCAGTGCTCCTACGGAGGTTTCGGGGACAGGGGGGACCGGGGAGCTGTTTTTT; CDR3 protein: CSAPTEVSGTGGTGELFF
clone size: few; D gene: .; J gene: TRBJ2-4; V gene: TRBV5-6; CDR3 DNA: TGTGCCAGCAGCTTTCTGGGCAGAGACACCAGAAAAACCATTCAGTACTTC; CDR3 protein: CASSFLGRDTRKTIQYF
clone size: few; D gene: .; J gene: TRBJ1-5; V gene: TRBV28; CDR3 DNA: TGTGCCAGCAGTTTTCAGGGAACGGGCAATCAGCCCCAGCATTTT; CDR3 protein: CASSFQGTGNQPQHF
clone size: few; D gene: .; J gene: TRBJ1-1; V gene: TRBV10-3; CDR3 DNA: TGTGCCATCAGTGAGTTTGGGGGCGCGTGGAACACTGAAGCTTTCTTT; CDR3 protein: CAISEFGGAWNTEAFF
clone size: few; D gene: TRBD1; J gene: TRBJ1-4; V gene: TRBV18; CDR3 DNA: TGTGCCAGCTCACCGGGGACAGGGAGAGAAGAAAAACTGTTTTTT; CDR3 protein: CASSPGTGREEKLFF
clone size: few; D gene: .; J gene: TRBJ2-3; V gene: TRBV2; CDR3 DNA: TGTGCCAGCACCCATACCGGGGAGGTAAAAACAGATACGCAGTATTTT; CDR3 protein: CASTHTGEVKTDTQYF
clone size: few; D gene: .; J gene: TRBJ2-5; V gene: TRBV24-1; CDR3 DNA: TGTGCCACCAGTGATCACAGGGGAGGAAGGGAGACCCAGTACTTC; CDR3 protein: CATSDHRGGRETQYF
clone size: .; D gene: TRBD2; J gene: TRBJ2-4; V gene: TRBV28; CDR3 DNA: TGTGCCAGCAATTCCCCGGCTAGCGGAGCCAAAAACATTCAGTACTTC; CDR3 protein: CASNSPASGAKNIQYF
clone size: .; D gene: TRBD2; J gene: TRBJ2-1; V gene: TRBV12-3/TRBV12-4; CDR3 DNA: TGTGCCAGCAGTTTAGGGACTAGAAATGAGCAGTTCTTC; CDR3 protein: CASSLGTRNEQFF
clone size: few; D gene: TRBD2; J gene: TRBJ2-1; V gene: TRBV20-1; CDR3 DNA: TGCAGTGCTCTTCGACTAGCGAGTCTGAATGAGCAGTTCTTC; CDR3 protein: CSALRLASLNEQFF
clone size: .; D gene: .; J gene: TRBJ2-3; V gene: TRBV5-5; CDR3 DNA: TGTGCTAGCAGCTTGGCATTTAACGGGAAGAGCACAGATACGCAGTATTTT; CDR3 protein: CASSLAFNGKSTDTQYF
clone size: .; D gene: .; J gene: TRBJ1-1; V gene: TRBV7-9; CDR3 DNA: TGTGCCAGCAGCTTAGGTGTCACGAACACTGAAGCTTTCTTT; CDR3 protein: CASSLGVTNTEAFF
clone size: few; D gene: .; J gene: TRBJ2-7; V gene: TRBV27; CDR3 DNA: TGTGCCAGCAGTTTAACTTACAGGGCTTACGAGCAGTACTTC; CDR3 protein: CASSLTYRAYEQYF
clone size: .; D gene: .; J gene: TRBJ2-5; V gene: TRBV7-3; CDR3 DNA: TGTGCCAGCAGCCAGGCGGGGCCCCGTTTGGGGGCTGGAGAGACCCAGTACTTC; CDR3 protein: CASSQAGPRLGAGETQYF
clone size: few; D gene: .; J gene: TRBJ2-5; V gene: TRBV12-3/TRBV12-4; CDR3 DNA: TGTGCCAGCAGTTTCGTTCGAGGGACCCAGTACTTC; CDR3 protein: CASSFVRGTQYF
clone size: .; D gene: TRBD1; J gene: TRBJ2-7; V gene: TRBV30; CDR3 DNA: TGTGCCTGGGGGACAGAGAGTTACGAGCAGTACTTC; CDR3 protein: CAWGTESYEQYF
clone size: many; D gene: .; J gene: TRBJ2-4; V gene: TRBV5-6; CDR3 DNA: TGTGCCAGCAGCTTAGTAGCGATCGGCCCGCTAGCCAAAAACATTCAGTACTTC; CDR3 protein: CASSLVAIGPLAKNIQYF
clone size: .; D gene: .; J gene: TRBJ2-7; V gene: TRBV3-1; CDR3 DNA: TGTGCCAGCAGCCCAGAAAACGAGCAGTACTTC; CDR3 protein: CASSPENEQYF
clone size: many; D gene: TRBD2; J gene: TRBJ2-5; V gene: TRBV20-1; CDR3 DNA: TGCAGTGTGGGGATGGCGGGGGGTACAGAGACCCAGTACTTC; CDR3 protein: CSVGMAGGTETQYF
clone size: .; D gene: TRBD1; J gene: TRBJ1-5; V gene: TRBV5-8; CDR3 DNA: TGTGCCAGCAGCTTGGCCCTCGGACAGGGAAGCAATCAGCCCCAGCATTTT; CDR3 protein: CASSLALGQGSNQPQHF
clone size: .; D gene: TRBD1; J gene: TRBJ2-1; V gene: TRBV5-4; CDR3 DNA: TGTGCCAGCAGCTTGGCCGGGACAGGGAAGGATGAGCAGTTCTTC; CDR3 protein: CASSLAGTGKDEQFF
clone size: few; D gene: TRBD1; J gene: TRBJ2-3; V gene: TRBV7-8; CDR3 DNA: TGTGCCAGCAGCAACCGACAGGGAGCTACGCAGTATTTT; CDR3 protein: CASSNRQGATQYF
clone size: few; D gene: .; J gene: TRBJ2-3; V gene: TRBV9; CDR3 DNA: TGTGCCAGCAGCAACCGGGGCCGGAGCACAGATACGCAGTATTTT; CDR3 protein: CASSNRGRSTDTQYF